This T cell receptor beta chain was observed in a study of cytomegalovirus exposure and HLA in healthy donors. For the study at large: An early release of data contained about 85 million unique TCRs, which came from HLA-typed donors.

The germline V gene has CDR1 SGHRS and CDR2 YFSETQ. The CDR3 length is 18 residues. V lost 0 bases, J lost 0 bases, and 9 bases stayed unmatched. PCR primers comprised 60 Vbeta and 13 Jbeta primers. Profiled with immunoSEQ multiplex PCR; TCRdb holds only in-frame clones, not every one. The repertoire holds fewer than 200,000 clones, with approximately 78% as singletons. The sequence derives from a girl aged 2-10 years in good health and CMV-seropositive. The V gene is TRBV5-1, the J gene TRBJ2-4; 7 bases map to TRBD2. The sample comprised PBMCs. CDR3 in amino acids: CASSLVGQGLLAKNIQYF. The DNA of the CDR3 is TGCGCCAGCAGCTTGGTGGGGCAGGGACTACTAGCCAAAAACATTCAGTACTTC.